These 10 T cell receptor beta chains share one sample of origin, sequenced in a study of regulatory T cells in long-lasting Graves disease. Described time point: newly diagnosed GD, antithyroid drugs for less than 3 months. Scientists built the TCR library using RNA that was extracted from PBMCs. Assembly of TCR beta libraries relied on iRepertoire HTBI primers together with Arm-PCR of CDR3 regions. TCRdb recomputed calls from the multiplex PCR reads with MiXCR, one row per CDR3 protein. The profile shows around 480,000 distinct CDR3 sequences, roughly 16% of them singletons. This sample was also put to use in a study of T cells in Graves' hyperthyroidism and ophthalmopathy.

The material was peripheral blood mononuclear cells (PBMCs), obtained at new diagnosis, from a patient treated with antithyroid drugs. Receptor source: a woman aged 35 to 60 with Graves disease.

This chain uses TRBV13 with TRBJ1-1, with D hard to call. Germline V CDR1 and CDR2: PRHDT, FYEKMQ (reference sequence). Trimming cost V 3 bases and J 4 bases, with 9 bases left between them. The CDR3 contains 13 residues. This CDR3 reads CASSLETSTEAFF. The CDR3 nucleotides are TGTGCCAGCAGCTTGGAAACGAGCACTGAAGCTTTCTTT.

This clonotype was counted a few times. J is TRBJ2-1 and V is TRBV10-3, with D uncertain. The CDR3 totals 15 residues. Germline V CDR1 and CDR2: ENHRY, SYGVKD. V gave up 4 bases and J gave up 0 bases, with 10 bases separating them. This CDR3 reads CAISAGRSSYNEQFF. CDR3 DNA: TGTGCCATCAGTGCCGGCCGTAGCTCCTACAATGAGCAGTTCTTC.

At least ten counts were recorded for this clonotype. This rearrangement joins TRBV5-6 to TRBJ1-2; no firm D call. The CDR3 length is 16 residues. The V end was cut by 5 bases, the J end by 4 bases, with 21 bases between. CDR1 SGHDT and CDR2 YYEEEE come from the germline V gene. The DNA for the CDR3 is TGTGCCAGCAGGCTGACTGGAGATGCTTGGCGCTATGGCTACACCTTC. Translated, it gives CASRLTGDAWRYGYTF. Combining the CDR3 with reference TRBV5-6 and TRBJ1-2 gives the whole variable domain DAGVTQSPTHLIKTRGQQVTLRCSPKSGHDTVSWYQQALGQGPQFIFQYYEEEERQRGNFPDRFSGHQFPNYSSELNVNALLLGDSALYLCASRLTGDAWRYGYTFGSGTRLTVV.

This clonotype was picked up a small number of times. The genes are TRBV6-1 and TRBJ1-2, with D possibly TRBD1 on 6 matching bases. Germline values: CDR1 MNHNS, CDR2 SASEGT. The CDR3 has 16 amino acids. V was pared by 7 bases and J by 0 bases, with 18 bases between. CDR3 DNA sequence: TGTGCCAGCACCCCGGGCAGGGGCGCGACTAACTATGGCTACACCTTC. Translated, it gives CASTPGRGATNYGYTF.

The rearrangement uses TRBV7-3 and TRBJ2-3; TRBD1 agrees at 9 bases. TRBJ1-5 matches the DNA end more closely, so the J call is doubtful. Germline CDR1 and CDR2: SGHTA and FQGTGA. The CDR3 has 13 amino acids. CDR3 protein: CASGGQGSDTQHF. DNA of the CDR3: TGTGCCAGCGGGGGACAGGGATCAGATACGCAGCATTTT.

Worth noting for this clonotype: This sequence may be a read error, since a much larger clone differs from it by one base. The chain employs TRBV6-2 or TRBV6-3 and TRBJ2-3, with TRBD2 matching over 9 bases. CDR3 size: 15 residues. Germline CDR1 and CDR2: MNHEY and SVGEGT. The CDR3 region has the DNA TGTACCAGCACCTCGGTAGCGGGGGCGGTAGATACGCAGTATTTT. Translated, it gives CTSTSVAGAVDTQYF.

The rearrangement links TRBV24-1 to TRBJ2-2; D unclear. The V gene's germline CDR1 is KGHDR and CDR2 SFDVKD. This CDR3 spans 14 amino acids. V dropped 7 bases and J dropped 7 bases, with 15 bases sitting between them. The CDR3 loop is CATSVQVLGGELFF. The CDR3 DNA follows: TGTGCCACCAGCGTTCAAGTTCTCGGCGGGGAGCTGTTTTTT.

This clonotype has only a few counts. The chain is built from TRBV3-1 and TRBJ1-3, with D unclear. Germline CDR1 reads LGHDT; CDR2 reads YNNKEL (reference sequence). The length of the CDR3 is 15 residues. V dropped 4 bases and J dropped 0 bases, with 10 bases sitting between them. The CDR3 reads CASSRSGGSGNTIYF. In DNA form, the CDR3 reads TGTGCCAGCAGCCGTTCCGGCGGCTCTGGAAACACCATATATTTT.

This sequence joins TRBV2 and TRBJ2-2; TRBD1 matches 7 bases. Losses at the gene ends were 3 bases for V and 5 bases for J; bases not matched to a gene: 3. Germline values: CDR1 SNHLY, CDR2 FYNNEI. The CDR3 sequence is 14 residues long. The CDR3 protein is CASSDRGITGELFF. The DNA of the CDR3 is TGTGCCAGCAGTGACAGGGGGATTACCGGGGAGCTGTTTTTT.

This clonotype has just a few counts. This sequence joins TRBV20-1 and TRBJ1-5, with unresolved D. The CDR3 runs 13 residues. The V gene lost 6 bases and the J gene lost 6 bases, with 15 bases spanning the gap. Germline CDR1 and CDR2: DFQATT and SNEGSKA (reference sequence). The CDR3 coding sequence is TGCAGTGCCCCTCTAGGGTGGGGTCAGCCCCAGCATTTT. It translates to CSAPLGWGQPQHF.